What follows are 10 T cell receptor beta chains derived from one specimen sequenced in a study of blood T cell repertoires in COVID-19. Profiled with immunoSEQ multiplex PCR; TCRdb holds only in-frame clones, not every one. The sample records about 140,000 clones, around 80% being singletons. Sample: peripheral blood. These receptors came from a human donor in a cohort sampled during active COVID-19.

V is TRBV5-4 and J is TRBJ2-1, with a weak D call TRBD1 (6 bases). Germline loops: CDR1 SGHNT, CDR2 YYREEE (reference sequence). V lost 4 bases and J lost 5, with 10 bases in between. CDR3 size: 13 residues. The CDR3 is CASSRTENNEQFF. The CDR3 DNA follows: TGTGCCAGCAGCCGGACAGAGAACAATGAGCAGTTCTTC.

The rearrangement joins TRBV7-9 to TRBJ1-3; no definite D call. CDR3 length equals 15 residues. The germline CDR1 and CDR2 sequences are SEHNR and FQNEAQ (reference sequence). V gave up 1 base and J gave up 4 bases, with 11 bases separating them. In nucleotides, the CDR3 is TGTGCCAGCAGCTTAGATCGTCAGTTCGGAAACACCATATATTTT. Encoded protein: CASSLDRQFGNTIYF.

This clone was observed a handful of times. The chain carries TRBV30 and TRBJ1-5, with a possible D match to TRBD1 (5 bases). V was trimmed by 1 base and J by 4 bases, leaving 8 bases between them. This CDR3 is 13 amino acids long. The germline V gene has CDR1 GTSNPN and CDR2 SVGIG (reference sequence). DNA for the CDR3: TGTGCCTGGAGTGCAGGGACTAATCAGCCCCAGCATTTT. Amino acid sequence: CAWSAGTNQPQHF.

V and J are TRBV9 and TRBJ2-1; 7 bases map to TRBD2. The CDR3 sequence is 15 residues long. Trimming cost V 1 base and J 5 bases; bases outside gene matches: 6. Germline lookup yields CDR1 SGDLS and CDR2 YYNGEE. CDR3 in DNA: TGTGCCAGCAGCGTATCTGCGCTAGCGGACAATGAGCAGTTCTTC. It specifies CASSVSALADNEQFF.

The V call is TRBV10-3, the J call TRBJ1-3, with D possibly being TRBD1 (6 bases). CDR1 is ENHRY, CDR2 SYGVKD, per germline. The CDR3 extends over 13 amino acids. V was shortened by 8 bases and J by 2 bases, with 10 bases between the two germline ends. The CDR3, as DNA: TGTGCCATCCGGACAGAAACTGGAAACACCATATATTTT. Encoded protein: CAIRTETGNTIYF.

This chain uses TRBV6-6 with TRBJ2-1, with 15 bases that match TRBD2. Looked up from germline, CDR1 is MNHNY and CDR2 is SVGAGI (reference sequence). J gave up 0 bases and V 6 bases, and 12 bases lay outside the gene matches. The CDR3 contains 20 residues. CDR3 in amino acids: CASSSIGLAGGQSSYNEQFF. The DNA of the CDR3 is TGTGCCAGCAGCTCTATCGGACTAGCGGGGGGGCAAAGCTCCTACAATGAGCAGTTCTTC.

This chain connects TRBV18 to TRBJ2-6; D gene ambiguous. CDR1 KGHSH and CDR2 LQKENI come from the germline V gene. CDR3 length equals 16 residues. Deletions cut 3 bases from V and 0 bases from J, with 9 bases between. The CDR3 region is CASSPTGDSGANVLTF. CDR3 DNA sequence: TGTGCCAGCTCACCTACCGGAGACTCTGGGGCCAACGTCCTGACTTTC.

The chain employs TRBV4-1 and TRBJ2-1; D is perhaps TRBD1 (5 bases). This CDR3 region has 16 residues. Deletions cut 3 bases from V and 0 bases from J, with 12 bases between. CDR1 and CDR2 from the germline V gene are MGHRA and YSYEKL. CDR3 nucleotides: TGCGCCAGCAGCCACGCGGACATTCTCTCCTACAATGAGCAGTTCTTC. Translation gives CASSHADILSYNEQFF.

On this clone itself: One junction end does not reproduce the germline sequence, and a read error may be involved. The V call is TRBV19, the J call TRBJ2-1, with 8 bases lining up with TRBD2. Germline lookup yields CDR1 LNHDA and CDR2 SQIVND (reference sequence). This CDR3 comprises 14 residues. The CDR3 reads CASRISGGGNEQFF. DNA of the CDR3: TGTGCCAGTCGTATCAGCGGGGGTGGTAATGAGCAGTTCTTC.

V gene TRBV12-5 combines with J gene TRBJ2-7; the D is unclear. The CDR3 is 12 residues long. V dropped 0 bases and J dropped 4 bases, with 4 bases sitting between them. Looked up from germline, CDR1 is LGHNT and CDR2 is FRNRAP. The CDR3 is CASGLVLYEQYF. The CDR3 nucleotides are TGTGCTAGTGGTTTGGTACTTTACGAGCAGTACTTC.